The entry below gives a single TCR beta chain sequence along with its context. This specimen comes from a study of blood T cell repertoires in COVID-19. Study summary: Sites across the United States, Italy and Spain contributed samples from acute and convalescent COVID-19. T cells, B-cell-depleted T cells, or PBMCs supplied cDNA or gDNA.

The CDR3 has 15 amino acids. Germline values: CDR1 SGHNT, CDR2 YYREEE (reference sequence). Deletions cut 2 bases from V and 4 bases from J, with 15 bases between. TCRdb's table, derived via immunoSEQ multiplex PCR, lists solely in-frame clones and lacks some. The table includes about 220,000 clones, around 84% detected once. The sequenced material came from peripheral blood. The V gene is TRBV5-4, the J gene TRBJ1-2; D not resolved. The sequence came from a human donor in a cohort sampled during active COVID-19. CDR3 sequence: CASSFLGSSSYGYTF. CDR3 sequence (DNA): TGTGCCAGCAGCTTCTTAGGGAGTTCGAGCTATGGCTACACCTTC. The full variable domain, completed using reference TRBV5-4 and TRBJ1-2, is ETGVTQSPTHLIKTRGQQVTLRCSSQSGHNTVSWYQQALGQGPQFIFQYYREEENGRGNFPPRFSGLQFPNYSSELNVNALELDDSALYLCASSFLGSSSYGYTFGSGTRLTVV.